This entry concerns a single T cell receptor beta chain. Its target antigen remains unknown. No base quality values were provided; no much bigger clone lies one nucleotide off. Spanning cysteine to phenylalanine, the CDR3 consists of 13 amino acids. Of all the DNA, just the CDR3 is kept, 39 bases in frame from base 1. Relative to germline, V is missing 4 bases and J is missing 7 bases, with 6 bases of the junction outside any gene match. Per the germline V gene, SGDLS is the CDR1 and YYNGEE is the CDR2. The data stem from a study of cytomegalovirus exposure and HLA in healthy donors (dated by TCRdb to the late 2010s). Notes on the research overall: According to an earlier analysis of several hundred of the donors, some 180 million T cells yielded 100 million or so unique TCR beta sequences and around 300 Gb of sequence data. An early release covering roughly 640 HLA-typed donors comprised approximately 290 gigabases of sequencing data and around 80 million unique TCR sequences. Among the roughly 400 genotyped donors, more than 70% belonged to the genetic ancestry cluster associated with self-reported Caucasian donors. The study was designed to test whether signatures of past pathogen exposure could be identified by cataloging public T cell receptors. The study profiled the T cell repertoires of around 700 subjects by immunosequencing and related them to cytomegalovirus serostatus. Along with the approximately 700-subject first cohort, a separate validation cohort of around 110 different subjects was used. High-throughput TCR immunosequencing, statistical association of individual TCRs with disease status, and machine learning were combined to predict cytomegalovirus infection status. To study patterns of TCR occurrence, a later analysis re-analyzed previously published TCR beta repertoires from 666 donors and added high-resolution HLA genotyping. In the later analysis, no new phenotypic data were used to find candidate immune exposures; instead, reliance was placed on TCR beta sequences and their occurrence across donors. An earlier analysis of fewer than 700 of the donors applied high-throughput TCR beta sequencing to assess whether each TCR beta V gene segment acted as functional or pseudogenic. Alongside the repertoire data, information on donor age, sex, ethnicity and CMV serostatus was compiled. A later genetic analysis took genome-wide SNP genotypes for about 60% of the roughly 670 donors and used that subset as a discovery cohort. All discovery cohort repertoires had been generated on a single sequencing platform. HLA typing included class I and class II loci at four-digit resolution. Typing coverage varied by locus: roughly 629-640 donors for A, B, C, DRB1 and DQB1; around 560 for DQA1; about 590 for DPA1; roughly 450 for DPB1. A few DR-DQ haplotypes were handled as single units for association and clustering because linkage in the cohort was strong. Across 398 genotyped donors of the cohort, an average of about 220,000 unique TCR beta nucleotide sequences per donor were sequenced, and roughly 18% of those sequences were non-productive. On the study overall, not on this receptor specifically: In the study, 150 to 200 TCR beta chains were listed as associated with cytomegalovirus. HLA typing was unavailable for some donors at each locus, so association tests used only the typed subset. A later genetic analysis associated a missense DCLRE1C variant with V-gene and J-gene trimming of TCR beta chains, and an independent cohort replicated the association. Some IMGT-functional V segments, including TRBV6-2 and TRBV6-3, could not be told apart with the 87-base-pair reads, so those segments were excluded. Three of the identified cytomegalovirus-associated TCR beta chains were confirmed in vitro to be specific for cytomegalovirus antigens. Most TCR sequences were observed very rarely across donors, whereas some public TCRs were present in many individuals. A later analysis found that TCR association rates varied across HLA loci, with DRB1 alleles showing the most associated TCRs and HLA-C alleles the fewest. The earlier analysis of some 540 of the donors excluded roughly 17 rarely observed V segments, including chromosome 9 orphons, because counts were too low. The only immune exposure information available for the cohort was CMV serostatus. According to a later analysis, most CMV-associated TCR beta chains appeared to be HLA-restricted, and the HLA associations seemed to be driven largely by CMV exposure. A later analysis reported that several top co-occurrence clusters appeared linked to parvovirus B19, influenza, CMV and Epstein-Barr virus. A further reported finding was that TCR beta sequences accurately predicted the HLA-A and HLA-B alleles for most subjects in the first cohort. In a later analysis, around 17,000 TCR beta sequences were associated with specific HLA alleles at a false discovery rate of 0.05. It was suggested by the authors that the approach could potentially be generalized to other disease states and immunological phenotypes. In an earlier analysis of some 500 of the donors, most TCR beta V segments were observed in productive rearrangements about 87% or about 30% of the time, broadly matching IMGT annotations. When HLA alleles, especially DR and DQ, strongly co-occurred, attributing TCR associations to individual alleles was difficult. Compared with equally common non-associated chains, HLA-associated TCR beta chains in a later analysis were more clonally expanded and had lower generation probabilities. Cytomegalovirus status was reported to be diagnosed by the classifier with high specificity and sensitivity in both the original and validation cohorts. Compared with the 666-donor mean, donors in an Asian-associated ancestry cluster had fewer N-insertions in productive TCRs, according to a later genetic analysis. Linkage disequilibrium might explain the correlated functional status among segregating V segments, but an unknown experimental factor could not be excluded. The sequencing pipeline was judged likely to have produced a cluster of highly shared sequence variants as a technical artifact. Only TCR beta chains were sequenced in this cohort, and the absence of alpha or paired-chain data limited detectable features. Roughly uniform sequencing depth across donors was assumed in presence/absence analyses, although this assumption may not hold.

The cohort consisted of more than 650 healthy bone marrow donors. All cohort members were sampled while nominally healthy, although unrecorded immune exposures were likely present. The donor was CMV seropositive and belonged to the group of over 250 seropositive cohort members. A peripheral blood sample was collected from each donor, and TCR beta sequencing was performed on peripheral blood mononuclear cells. The Qiagen DNeasy Blood Extraction Kit was used to extract genomic DNA from the blood cell samples. Library preparation used the immunoSEQ multiplex PCR assay. A mixture of 60 forward primers for TCR Vbeta segments and 13 reverse primers for TCR Jbeta segments was used in the multiplex PCR. The CDR3 region of rearranged TCR beta genes was amplified from genomic DNA by a multiplex PCR assay. The Illumina HiSeq System was used to sequence the amplified TCR beta libraries as 87-base-pair reads. In the original analysis: Across the roughly 670 repertoires, a later analysis counted 78 million or so unique TCR beta chains, approximately 12 million of which were shared by at least two donors. Raw reads were error-corrected and collapsed into unique sequences by a nearest-neighbor algorithm in which closely related sequences were merged to remove PCR and sequencing errors. To assign V, D and J gene segments, CDR3 sequences were aligned to IMGT reference sequences. For a sequence to be retained, a match of at least six nucleotides to both a V gene segment and a J gene segment was required. A rearrangement counted as productive if the CDR3 had no stop codons and remained in frame with V and J, and every other rearrangement counted as non-productive. Following IMGT convention, CDR3 was defined as the stretch from the second conserved V-encoded cysteine to the conserved J-encoded phenylalanine. The earlier analysis of some 540 of the donors excluded any sequence lacking an unambiguous match to a single V gene segment. In an earlier analysis of some 590 of the donors, V segments were called functional above 56.7% productive rearrangements and were called segregating when the between-donor standard deviation exceeded 5%. A statistical classification framework was built to diagnose cytomegalovirus status from the catalog of TCR beta chain sequences. A later analysis assigned V and J genes by comparing TCR nucleotide sequences with IMGT/GENE-DB human TR gene sequences. A later analysis assigned CDR3 sequences and most-parsimonious VDJ recombination scenarios with the TCRdist pipeline. In a later analysis, each TCR beta chain was defined by its CDR3 amino acid sequence together with its V-gene family, and reads without a unique V-gene family were excluded. In a later analysis, fewer than 650 highly shared, low-generation-probability nucleotide sequences were removed to address suspected cross-contamination and a sequencing artifact. For each public chain, a later analysis derived a clonal expansion index from normalized ranks of inferred template counts within each repertoire. In a later analysis, generation probabilities were computed using a VDJ recombination model fitted to out-of-frame rearrangements, and the results were checked against IGoR. In a later analysis, TCR-TCR, TCR-HLA and TCR-CMV co-occurrence was scored with hypergeometric tests, and a repertoire-size bias correction was applied to TCR pairs. In a later analysis, false discovery rates were estimated by permuting HLA or CMV assignments 20 times. In a later analysis, co-occurring TCRs were grouped with DBSCAN, and TCRdist sequence similarity was added when clustering was performed within HLA-allele-positive subsets. Co-occurrence clustering excluded repertoires with fewer than 30,000 or more than 120,000 public chains, plus five with anomalous nucleotide sharing. The source is immuneACCESS, and TCRdb retained only in-frame sequences with V and J called. Part of the clones is not carried over; for the studies checked, unresolved V genes explain less than half of this, and the remainder is unexplained. Clone size and the V and J calls come from that table; the DNA yielded D and trimming. The sample data list about 98,000 clones, and approximately 80% of these were observed just once. Clones ranked in the top ten supply around 17% of the sample.

The sequence was collected from a man aged 55 to 70 in good health and CMV-seropositive. The chain employs TRBV9 and TRBJ1-2; 8 junctional bases match TRBD1. Sequencing used PBMCs. The CDR3 is CASSLGQGGGYTF. At the DNA level, the sequence is TGTGCCAGCAGCCTTGGACAGGGTGGTGGCTACACCTTC.